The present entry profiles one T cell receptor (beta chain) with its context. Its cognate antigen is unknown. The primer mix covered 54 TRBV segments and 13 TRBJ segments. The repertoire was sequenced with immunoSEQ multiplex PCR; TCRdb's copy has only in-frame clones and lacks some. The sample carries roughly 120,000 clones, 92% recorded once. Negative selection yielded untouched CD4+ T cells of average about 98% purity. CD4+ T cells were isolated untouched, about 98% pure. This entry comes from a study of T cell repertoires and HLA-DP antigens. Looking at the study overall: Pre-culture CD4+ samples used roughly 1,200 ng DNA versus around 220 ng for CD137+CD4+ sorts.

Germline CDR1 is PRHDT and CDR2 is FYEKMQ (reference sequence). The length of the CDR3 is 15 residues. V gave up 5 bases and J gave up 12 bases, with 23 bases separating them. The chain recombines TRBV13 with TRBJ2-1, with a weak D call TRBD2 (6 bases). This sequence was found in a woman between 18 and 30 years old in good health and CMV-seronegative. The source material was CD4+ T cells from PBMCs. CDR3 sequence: CASSLTREVTGSQFF. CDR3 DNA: TGTGCCAGCAGCCTTACCAGGGAGGTAACGGGATCGCAGTTCTTC.